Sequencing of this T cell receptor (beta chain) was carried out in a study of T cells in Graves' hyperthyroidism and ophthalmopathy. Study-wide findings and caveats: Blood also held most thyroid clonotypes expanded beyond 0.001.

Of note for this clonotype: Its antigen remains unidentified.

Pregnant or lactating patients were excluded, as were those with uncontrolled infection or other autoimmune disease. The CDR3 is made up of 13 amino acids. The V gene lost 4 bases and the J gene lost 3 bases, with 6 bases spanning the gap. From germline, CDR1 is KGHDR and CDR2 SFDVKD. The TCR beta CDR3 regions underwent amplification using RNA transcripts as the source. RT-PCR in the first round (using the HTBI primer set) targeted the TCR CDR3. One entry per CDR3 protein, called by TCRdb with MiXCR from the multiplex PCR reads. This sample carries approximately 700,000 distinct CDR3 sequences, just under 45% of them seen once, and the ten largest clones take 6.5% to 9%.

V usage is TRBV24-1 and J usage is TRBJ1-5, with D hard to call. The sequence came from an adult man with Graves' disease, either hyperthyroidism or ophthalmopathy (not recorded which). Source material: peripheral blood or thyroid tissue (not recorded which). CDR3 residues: CATSETANQPQHF. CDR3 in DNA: TGTGCCACCAGTGAAACCGCCAATCAGCCCCAGCATTTT.